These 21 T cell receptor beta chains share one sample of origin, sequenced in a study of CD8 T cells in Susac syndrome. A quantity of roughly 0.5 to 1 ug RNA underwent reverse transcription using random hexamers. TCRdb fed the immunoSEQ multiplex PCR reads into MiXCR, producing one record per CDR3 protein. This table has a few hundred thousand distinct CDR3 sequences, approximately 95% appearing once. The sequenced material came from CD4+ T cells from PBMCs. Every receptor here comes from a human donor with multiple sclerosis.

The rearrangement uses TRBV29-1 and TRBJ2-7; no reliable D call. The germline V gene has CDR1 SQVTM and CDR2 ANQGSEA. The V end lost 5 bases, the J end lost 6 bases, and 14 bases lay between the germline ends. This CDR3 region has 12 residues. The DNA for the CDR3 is TGCAGCGTTCAGGAATCGAATCTCGAGCAGTACTTC. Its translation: CSVQESNLEQYF.

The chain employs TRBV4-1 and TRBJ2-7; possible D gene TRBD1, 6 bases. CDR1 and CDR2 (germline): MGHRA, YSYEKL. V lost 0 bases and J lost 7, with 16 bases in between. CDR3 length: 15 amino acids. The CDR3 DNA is TGCGCCAGCAGCCAAGATCGAACAGCCCAGGGGGAGCAGTACTTC. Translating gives CASSQDRTAQGEQYF.

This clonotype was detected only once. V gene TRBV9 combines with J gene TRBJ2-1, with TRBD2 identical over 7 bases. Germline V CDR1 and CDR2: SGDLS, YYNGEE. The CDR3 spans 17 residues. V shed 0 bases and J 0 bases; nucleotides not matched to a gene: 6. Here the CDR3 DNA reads TGTGCCAGCAGCGTAGGTGCTAGCGGTATCTCCTACAATGAGCAGTTCTTC. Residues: CASSVGASGISYNEQFF.

CDR3 DNA: TGTGCCAGCAGTTCCCTAGCGGGGGGGCCTCAAGAGACCCAGTACTTC. Residues: CASSSLAGGPQETQYF. The rearrangement links TRBV12-3 or TRBV12-4 to TRBJ2-5, with 12 bases lining up with TRBD2. V trimming: 4 bases; J trimming: 2 bases; junction bases outside the gene matches: 5. This CDR3 is built from 16 residues.

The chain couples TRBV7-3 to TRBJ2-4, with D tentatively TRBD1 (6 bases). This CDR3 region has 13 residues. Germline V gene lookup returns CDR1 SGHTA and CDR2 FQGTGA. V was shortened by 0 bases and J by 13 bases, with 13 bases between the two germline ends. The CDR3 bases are TGTGCCAGCAGCTTAACGGGGACATCCTTCCAGTACTTC. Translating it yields CASSLTGTSFQYF.

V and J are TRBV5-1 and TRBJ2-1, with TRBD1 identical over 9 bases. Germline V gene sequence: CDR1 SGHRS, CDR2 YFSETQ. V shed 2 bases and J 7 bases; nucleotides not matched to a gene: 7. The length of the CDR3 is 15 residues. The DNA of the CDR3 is TGCGCCAGCAGCTTCGGGACAGGGCCCTCGAATGAGCAGTTCTTC. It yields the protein CASSFGTGPSNEQFF.

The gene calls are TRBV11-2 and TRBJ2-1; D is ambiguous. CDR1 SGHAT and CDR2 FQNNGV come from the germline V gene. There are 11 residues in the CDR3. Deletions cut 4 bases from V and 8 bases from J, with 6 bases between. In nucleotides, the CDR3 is TGTGCCAGCAGCTACCGAGATGAGCAGTTCTTC. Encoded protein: CASSYRDEQFF.

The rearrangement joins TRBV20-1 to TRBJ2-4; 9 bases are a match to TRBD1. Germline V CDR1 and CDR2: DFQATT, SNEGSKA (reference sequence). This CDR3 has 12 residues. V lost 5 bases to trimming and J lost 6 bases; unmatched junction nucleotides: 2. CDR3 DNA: TGCAGTGCTGGGGACAGGGCAAACATTCAGTACTTC. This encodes CSAGDRANIQYF.

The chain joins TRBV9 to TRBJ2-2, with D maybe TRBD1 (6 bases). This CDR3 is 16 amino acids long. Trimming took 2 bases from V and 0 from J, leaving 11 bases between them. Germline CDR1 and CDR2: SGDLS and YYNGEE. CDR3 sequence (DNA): TGTGCCAGCAGCGTCCTAGGACAGACGAACACCGGGGAGCTGTTTTTT. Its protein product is CASSVLGQTNTGELFF. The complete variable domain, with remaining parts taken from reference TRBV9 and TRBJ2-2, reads DSGVTQTPKHLITATGQRVTLRCSPRSGDLSVYWYQQSLDQGLQFLIQYYNGEERAKGNILERFSAQQFPDLHSELNLSSLELGDSALYFCASSVLGQTNTGELFFGEGSRLTVL.

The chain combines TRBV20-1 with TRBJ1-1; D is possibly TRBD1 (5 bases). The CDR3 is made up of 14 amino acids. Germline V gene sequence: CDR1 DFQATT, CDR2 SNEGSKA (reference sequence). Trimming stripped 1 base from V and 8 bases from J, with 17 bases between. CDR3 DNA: TGCAGTGCTAGAGCCCAGGGCCAGACGAGGGAAGCTTTCTTT. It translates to CSARAQGQTREAFF.

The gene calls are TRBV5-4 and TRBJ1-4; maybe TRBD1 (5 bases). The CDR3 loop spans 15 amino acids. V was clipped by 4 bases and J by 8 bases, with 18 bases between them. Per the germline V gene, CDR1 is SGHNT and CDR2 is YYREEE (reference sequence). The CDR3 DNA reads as TGTGCCAGCAGCGACTCTTGGGGGACTGACGAAAAACTGTTTTTT. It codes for CASSDSWGTDEKLFF.

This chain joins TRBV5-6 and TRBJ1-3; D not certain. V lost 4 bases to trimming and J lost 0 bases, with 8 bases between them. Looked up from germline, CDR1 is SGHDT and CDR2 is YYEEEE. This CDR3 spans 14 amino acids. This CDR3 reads CASSRLSSGNTIYF. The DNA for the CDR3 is TGTGCCAGCAGCAGACTGAGCTCTGGAAACACCATATATTTT.

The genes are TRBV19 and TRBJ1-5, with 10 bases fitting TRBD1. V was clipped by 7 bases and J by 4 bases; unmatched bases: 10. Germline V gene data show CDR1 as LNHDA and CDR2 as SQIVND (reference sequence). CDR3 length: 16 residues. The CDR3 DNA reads TGTGCCAGTACCCCACTCCCGGGACAGGGGAATCAGCCCCAGCATTTT. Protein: CASTPLPGQGNQPQHF.

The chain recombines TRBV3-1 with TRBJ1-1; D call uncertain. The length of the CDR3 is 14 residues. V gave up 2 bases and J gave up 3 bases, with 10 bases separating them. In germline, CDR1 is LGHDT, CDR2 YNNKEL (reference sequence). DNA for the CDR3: TGTGCCAGCAGCCAAACCTCCGTGGACACTGAAGCTTTCTTT. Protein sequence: CASSQTSVDTEAFF.

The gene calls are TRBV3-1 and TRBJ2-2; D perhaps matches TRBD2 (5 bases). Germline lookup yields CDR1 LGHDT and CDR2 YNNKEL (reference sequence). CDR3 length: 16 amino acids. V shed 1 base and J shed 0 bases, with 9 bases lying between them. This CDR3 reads CASSQGTGTNTGELFF. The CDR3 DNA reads TGTGCCAGCAGCCAAGGAACGGGGACGAACACCGGGGAGCTGTTTTTT.

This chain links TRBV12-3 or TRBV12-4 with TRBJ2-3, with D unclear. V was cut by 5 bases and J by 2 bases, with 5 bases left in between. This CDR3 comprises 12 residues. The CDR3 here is CASSTNTDTQYF. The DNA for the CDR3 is TGTGCCAGCAGTACAAACACAGATACGCAGTATTTT.

The CDR3 DNA reads TGCAGTGCTAACGGGGACAGGGGGCACACTGAAGCTTTCTTT. Residues: CSANGDRGHTEAFF. The chain joins TRBV20-1 to TRBJ1-1, with 12 bases matching TRBD1. This CDR3 has 14 residues. Germline values: CDR1 DFQATT, CDR2 SNEGSKA (reference sequence). J gave up 3 bases and V 4 bases, and 3 bases lay outside the gene matches.

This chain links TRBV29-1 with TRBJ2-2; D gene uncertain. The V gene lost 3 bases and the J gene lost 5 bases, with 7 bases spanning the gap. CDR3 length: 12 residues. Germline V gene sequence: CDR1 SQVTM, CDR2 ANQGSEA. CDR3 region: CSVEGWTGELFF. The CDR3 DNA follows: TGCAGCGTTGAGGGGTGGACCGGGGAGCTGTTTTTT.

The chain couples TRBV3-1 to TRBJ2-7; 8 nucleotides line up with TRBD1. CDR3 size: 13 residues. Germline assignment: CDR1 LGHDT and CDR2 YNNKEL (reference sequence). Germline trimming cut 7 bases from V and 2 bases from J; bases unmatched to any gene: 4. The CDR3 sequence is CASMRTGTYEQYF. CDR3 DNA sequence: TGTGCCAGCATGCGGACAGGGACCTACGAGCAGTACTTC.

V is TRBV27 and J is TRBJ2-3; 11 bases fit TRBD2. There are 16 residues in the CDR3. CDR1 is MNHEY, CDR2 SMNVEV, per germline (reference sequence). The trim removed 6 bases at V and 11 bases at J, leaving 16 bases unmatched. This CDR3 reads CASSLTSGSFPGEQYF. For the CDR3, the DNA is TGTGCCAGCAGCCTCACTAGCGGGAGCTTCCCAGGGGAGCAGTATTTT.

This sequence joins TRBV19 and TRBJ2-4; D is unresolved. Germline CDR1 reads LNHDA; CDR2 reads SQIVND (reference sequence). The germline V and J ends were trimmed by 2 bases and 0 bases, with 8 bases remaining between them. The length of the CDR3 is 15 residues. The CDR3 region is CASSILSLAKNIQYF. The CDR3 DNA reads TGTGCCAGTAGTATATTGTCTCTAGCCAAAAACATTCAGTACTTC. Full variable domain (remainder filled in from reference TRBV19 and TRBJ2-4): DGGITQSPKYLFRKEGQNVTLSCEQNLNHDAMYWYRQDPGQGLRLIYYSQIVNDFQKGDIAEGYSVSREKKESFPLTVTSAQKNPTAFYLCASSILSLAKNIQYFGAGTRLSVL.